The 21 T cell receptor beta chains below all came from one sample that was sequenced in a study of spatial heterogeneity in lung cancer. The study's findings and limits: Tumor mutation count correlated with how many alpha and beta TCRs expanded intratumorally.

Noted time point: sample taken at primary tumor resection. What these receptors recognize is not known. TCRdb processed the 5' RACE reads anew with MiXCR; each CDR3 protein has one entry. The sample has approximately 17,000 distinct CDR3 sequences, 7.5% seen once. The input for sequencing was lung tumor tissue, taken at surgery. These TCRs come from a male donor with early-stage non-small cell lung cancer.

This clonotype has only a few counts. This chain connects TRBV3-1 to TRBJ1-1; TRBD1 aligns across 9 bases. V lost 4 bases, J lost 8 bases, and 14 bases stayed unmatched. There are 16 residues in the CDR3. CDR1 and CDR2 (germline): LGHDT, YNNKEL (reference sequence). The CDR3 sequence is CASSPTHSGTGMEAFF. The CDR3 DNA reads TGTGCCAGCAGCCCGACGCATTCCGGGACAGGGATGGAAGCTTTCTTT.

J is TRBJ2-5 and V is TRBV10-2; the match to TRBD2 covers 15 bases. This CDR3 has 17 residues. The J segment lost 7 bases and the V segment lost 3 bases, leaving 9 bases of the junction unmatched. CDR1 and CDR2 (germline): WSHSY, SAAADI. As DNA, the CDR3 is TGCGCCAGCAGTGACCCAGGACTAGCGGGGGGGCTGCGGACCCAGTACTTC. It yields the protein CASSDPGLAGGLRTQYF.

The rearrangement links TRBV20-1 to TRBJ2-7, with 7 bases that match TRBD2. In germline, CDR1 is DFQATT, CDR2 SNEGSKA (reference sequence). V trimming: 6 bases; J trimming: 1 base; junction bases outside the gene matches: 15. The CDR3 runs 16 residues. The CDR3 region is CSARLTSAGASYEQYF. The CDR3, as DNA: TGCAGTGCACGCCTTACTAGCGCCGGGGCTTCCTACGAGCAGTACTTC.

By sample fraction, this clonotype is medium-sized. The chain recombines TRBV27 with TRBJ1-5, with 8 positions matching TRBD1. Germline V CDR1 and CDR2: MNHEY, SMNVEV (reference sequence). Germline trimming cut 5 bases from V and 2 bases from J; bases unmatched to any gene: 8. The CDR3 loop spans 16 amino acids. CDR3 residues: CASSMTGAKGNQPQHF. The CDR3 DNA follows: TGTGCCAGCAGTATGACAGGGGCGAAGGGCAATCAGCCCCAGCATTTT.

This clonotype was counted many times. The genes are TRBV7-9 and TRBJ1-2; TRBD1 agrees at 7 bases. Trimming removed 3 bases from V and 8 bases from J; junction bases left unmatched: 9. Germline CDR1 reads SEHNR; CDR2 reads FQNEAQ (reference sequence). The CDR3 is 14 residues long. In DNA, the CDR3 is TGTGCCAGCAGCTTGGGAAGGACAGGTCGGGGCTACACCTTC. Amino acids: CASSLGRTGRGYTF.

By share of the sample, this clonotype is large. V and J are TRBV12-3 or TRBV12-4 and TRBJ2-7; D is ambiguous. With 10 bases removed from V and 1 base from J, the gap between germline ends came to 8 bases. The CDR3 is 11 residues long. The CDR3 coding sequence is TGTGCCACGAGTAGGTCCTACGAGCAGTACTTC. Residues: CATSRSYEQYF.

Ten or more counts support this clonotype. The rearrangement uses TRBV27 and TRBJ1-2; perhaps TRBD1 as D (5 bases). The V gene lost 5 bases and the J gene lost 3 bases, with 16 bases spanning the gap. The CDR3 totals 15 residues. CDR1 and CDR2 from the germline V gene are MNHEY and SMNVEV (reference sequence). The CDR3 sequence: CASSPHRGSHYGYTF. In DNA form, the CDR3 reads TGTGCCAGCAGTCCCCATCGGGGGTCCCACTATGGCTACACCTTC.

This clonotype was seen a handful of times. The J gene is TRBJ1-4, the V gene TRBV20-1; 7 bases are shared with TRBD1. Germline-derived CDR1 and CDR2 are DFQATT and SNEGSKA (reference sequence). The CDR3 runs to 14 residues. The V gene end was trimmed by 1 base and the J gene end by 7 bases; junction bases not matched to a gene: 6. The CDR3 bases are TGCAGTGCTAGAGTCAACAGGGGTGGTGAAAAACTGTTTTTT. It encodes CSARVNRGGEKLFF.

This clonotype was observed many times. This chain uses TRBV20-1 with TRBJ1-1; 10 bases map to TRBD1. In germline, CDR1 is DFQATT, CDR2 SNEGSKA (reference sequence). The CDR3 covers 14 residues. Trimming took 3 bases from V and 4 from J; bases not matched to a gene: 5. CDR3 loop: CSAREGQGPTEAFF. The CDR3 coding sequence is TGCAGTGCTAGGGAGGGACAGGGGCCCACTGAAGCTTTCTTT.

This clonotype was seen repeatedly, ten times or more. This chain uses TRBV28 with TRBJ1-1; TRBD1 is a possible D gene (6 bases). Germline CDR1 is MDHEN and CDR2 is SYDVKM. V lost 7 bases, J lost 5 bases, and 14 bases lay in between. This CDR3 is 13 amino acids long. CDR3 protein: CASIRTDVTEAFF. The CDR3 DNA reads TGTGCCAGCATTAGGACAGATGTTACTGAAGCTTTCTTT.

This clonotype is termed medium-sized. This sequence joins TRBV20-1 and TRBJ2-1, with a tentative D call TRBD1 (5 bases). Germline assignment: CDR1 DFQATT and CDR2 SNEGSKA (reference sequence). The CDR3 runs 13 residues. Between the trimmed V and J ends, which lost 6 bases and 2 bases, there was a span of 11 bases. The CDR3 protein is CSAPRAPYNEQFF. The CDR3 nucleotides read TGCAGTGCCCCCAGGGCACCCTACAATGAGCAGTTCTTC.

The chain links TRBV18 to TRBJ1-3; 12 bases fit TRBD1. Trimming took 3 bases from V and 3 from J; bases not matched to a gene: 9. This CDR3 region has 18 residues. Germline-derived CDR1 and CDR2 are KGHSH and LQKENI. The CDR3 coding sequence is TGTGCCAGCTCACCGACCCCCGGGACAGGGGGCAGTGGAAACACCATATATTTT. This translates into CASSPTPGTGGSGNTIYF.

This clonotype was observed many times. V and J are TRBV12-3 or TRBV12-4 and TRBJ1-2; possibly TRBD1 for D (6 bases). The CDR3 loop spans 14 amino acids. V lost 3 bases and J 4 bases, leaving 12 bases between the germline ends. CDR3 in amino acids: CASSFGGRGYGYTF. The CDR3 nucleotides are TGTGCCAGCAGTTTCGGGGGGCGCGGCTATGGCTACACCTTC.

This clonotype was seen at least ten times. The rearrangement uses TRBV5-1 and TRBJ1-2; D possibly corresponds to TRBD1 (6 bases). The CDR3 runs to 13 residues. Trimming removed 4 bases from V and 4 bases from J, with 11 bases in between. In germline, CDR1 is SGHRS, CDR2 YFSETQ. The CDR3 DNA follows: TGCGCCAGCAGCCCGGGGACAAGCTATGGCTACACCTTC. Its protein is CASSPGTSYGYTF.

The chain joins TRBV7-2 to TRBJ2-1; 11 bases agree with TRBD2. The germline V gene has CDR1 SGHTA and CDR2 FQGNSA. Unmatched junction bases numbered 8, after V lost 3 bases and J lost 10 bases. There are 15 residues in the CDR3. The chain's CDR3 is CASSFLSGGAREQFF. CDR3 DNA sequence: TGTGCCAGCAGCTTTCTTAGCGGGGGGGCCCGGGAGCAGTTCTTC.

The genes are TRBV14 and TRBJ2-3; 8 bases are shared with TRBD2. The V gene's germline CDR1 is SGHDN and CDR2 FVKESK. The CDR3 totals 16 residues. The ends lost 5 bases at V and 1 base at J; junction bases unmatched: 8. Written as DNA, the CDR3 is TGTGCCAGCAGCTCCCGCGGGGGGCTCCGCACAGATACGCAGTATTTT. Amino acids: CASSSRGGLRTDTQYF. The whole variable domain, filled in from reference TRBV14 and TRBJ2-3, reads EAGVTQFPSHSVIEKGQTVTLRCDPISGHDNLYWYRRVMGKEIKFLLHFVKESKQDESGMPNNRFLAERTGGTYSTLKVQPAELEDSGVYFCASSSRGGLRTDTQYFGPGTRLTVL.

This clonotype was recorded at least ten times. The gene calls are TRBV27 and TRBJ1-6; the match to TRBD1 covers 7 bases. The CDR3 is 15 residues long. Germline loops: CDR1 MNHEY, CDR2 SMNVEV (reference sequence). V lost 6 bases to trimming and J lost 6 bases; unmatched junction nucleotides: 8. The CDR3 spells CASRSGTVTNSPLHF. Written as DNA, the CDR3 is TGTGCCAGCAGGTCCGGGACAGTAACTAATTCACCCCTCCACTTT.

This clonotype came up a few times. V is TRBV2 and J is TRBJ2-5, with TRBD1 identical over 10 bases. The V gene end was trimmed by 5 bases and the J gene end by 6 bases; junction bases not matched to a gene: 9. In germline, CDR1 is SNHLY, CDR2 FYNNEI. The length of the CDR3 is 15 residues. The CDR3 DNA follows: TGTGCCAGCAGTAGCAGGACAGGGGGAATGAAGACCCAGTACTTC. Its translation is CASSSRTGGMKTQYF.

This clonotype has just a few counts. The V and J genes are TRBV29-1 and TRBJ2-5, with 7 bases that match TRBD1. Trimming cost V 6 bases and J 4 bases; bases outside gene matches: 5. The germline CDR1 and CDR2 sequences are SQVTM and ANQGSEA. CDR3 length: 12 residues. The CDR3 DNA is TGCAGCGTGCTTCACAGGGGAGAGACCCAGTACTTC. Translation gives CSVLHRGETQYF.

The gene calls are TRBV6-5 and TRBJ2-3; D is perhaps TRBD2 (5 bases). The V end was cut by 0 bases, the J end by 4 bases, with 11 bases between. The germline V gene has CDR1 MNHEY and CDR2 SVGAGI. The CDR3 consists of 15 residues. CDR3 in amino acids: CASSYSRERADTQYF. CDR3 DNA sequence: TGTGCCAGCAGTTACTCGAGGGAGAGGGCAGATACGCAGTATTTT.

This clonotype was seen repeatedly, ten times or more. V and J are TRBV3-1 and TRBJ1-5, with D maybe TRBD1 (6 bases). The germline V gene encodes CDR1 LGHDT and CDR2 YNNKEL (reference sequence). Trimming stripped 1 base from V and 6 bases from J, with 16 bases between. This CDR3 spans 16 amino acids. The CDR3 DNA reads as TGTGCCAGCAGCCAAGCTGGGGGGGGGCTGGGTCAGCCCCAGCATTTT. It encodes CASSQAGGGLGQPQHF.